This T cell receptor beta chain was sequenced during a study of molecular identifiers for immune sequencing clone quantification. This CDR3 is built from 12 residues. CDR1 and CDR2 (germline): MDHEN, SYDVKM. The germline V and J ends were trimmed by 6 bases and 4 bases, with 10 bases remaining between them. Via MiXCR, TCRdb re-called the PCR reads, giving one row per CDR3 protein. This table holds 85,000 to 120,000 distinct CDR3 sequences, 30% to 45% found once. This TCR came from a human donor in good health. Some libraries in this study had Jurkat cell RNA spiked in. Sequencing was done on a sample of naive CD8+ T cells from blood, with Jurkat cell RNA spiked in. This sample's subset: FACS-sorted CD8+CD4-CCR7+CD45RA+ naive T cells. The chain employs TRBV28 and TRBJ2-7; D ambiguous. DNA of the CDR3: TGTGCCAGCAGCTCGACGCTTTACGAGCAGTACTTC. Protein product: CASSSTLYEQYF. Filled out from reference TRBV28 and TRBJ2-7, the complete variable domain reads DVKVTQSSRYLVKRTGEKVFLECVQDMDHENMFWYRQDPGLGLRLIYFSYDVKMKEKGDIPEGYSVSREKKERFSLILESASTNQTSMYLCASSSTLYEQYFGPGTRLTVT.